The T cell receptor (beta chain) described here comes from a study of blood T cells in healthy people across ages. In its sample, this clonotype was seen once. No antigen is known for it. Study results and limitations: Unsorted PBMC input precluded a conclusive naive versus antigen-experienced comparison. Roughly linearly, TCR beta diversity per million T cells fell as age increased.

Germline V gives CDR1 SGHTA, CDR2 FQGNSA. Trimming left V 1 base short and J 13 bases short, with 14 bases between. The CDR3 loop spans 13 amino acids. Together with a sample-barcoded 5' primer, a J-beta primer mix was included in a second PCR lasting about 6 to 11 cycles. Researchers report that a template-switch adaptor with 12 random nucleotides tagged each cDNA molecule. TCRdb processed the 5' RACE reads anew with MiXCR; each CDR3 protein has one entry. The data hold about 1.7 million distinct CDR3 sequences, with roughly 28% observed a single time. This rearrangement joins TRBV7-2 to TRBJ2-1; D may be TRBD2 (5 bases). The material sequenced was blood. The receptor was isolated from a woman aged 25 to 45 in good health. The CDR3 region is CASSLGMRETQFF. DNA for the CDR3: TGTGCCAGCAGCTTAGGGATGAGGGAGACCCAGTTCTTC.